Listed below are T cell receptor beta chains from one sample, sequenced in a study of control samples from healthy donors and cancer patients. The protocol was immunoSEQ multiplex PCR, while the TCRdb copy is restricted to in-frame clones and leaves out a portion. This table holds roughly 150,000 clones, 80% to 95% found once. The sequenced sample consisted of blood. These receptors came from a man younger than 35 in good health. Each CDR3 is given with its conserved first and last residue. Fields, in order: CDR3 protein, CDR3 DNA, D gene, V gene, J gene, clone size. A D gene is named only where the DNA matches it firmly. Part of the rows lack a size; the others show once, few, many or a class for expanded clones.

CATRIDRVHEQYF,TGTGCCACCAGAATCGACAGGGTCCACGAGCAGTACTTC,TRBD1,TRBV24-1,TRBJ2-7,.
CASSLLAYNEQFF,TGTGCCAGCAGCTTACTAGCTTACAATGAGCAGTTCTTC,.,TRBV5-4,TRBJ2-1,once
CASSCGSAGRCGYTF,TGTGCCAGCAGTTGCGGTTCCGCCGGGCGATGTGGCTACACCTTC,.,TRBV6-5,TRBJ1-2,.
CASSPQGATNEKLFF,TGCGCCAGCAGCCCGCAGGGGGCAACTAATGAAAAACTGTTTTTT,TRBD1,TRBV5-1,TRBJ1-4,.
CASSYTLGSTEAFF,TGTGCCAGCAGTTACACGCTCGGGTCCACTGAAGCTTTCTTT,.,TRBV6-5,TRBJ1-1,.
CASSLTPGANVLTF,TGTGCCAGCAGTCTTACCCCTGGGGCCAACGTCCTGACTTTC,.,TRBV11-3,TRBJ2-6,.
CASSLRVGTYEQYF,TGTGCCAGCAGTTTACGGGTCGGCACCTACGAGCAGTACTTC,.,TRBV27,TRBJ2-7,.
CASSRSFMGQEVHSPLHF,TGTGCCAGCAGCCGATCATTCATGGGACAGGAGGTTCACTCACCCCTCCACTTT,TRBD1,TRBV13,TRBJ1-6,.
CASSQRDTGQGTDTQYF,TGCGCCAGCAGCCAACGCGACACGGGACAGGGCACAGATACGCAGTATTTT,TRBD1,TRBV4-1,TRBJ2-3,.
CASSASRVYTF,TGTGCCAGCAGTGCCTCTAGGGTTTACACCTTC,.,TRBV7-9,TRBJ1-2,.
CASSQEGQRTYEQYF,TGTGCCAGCAGCCAAGAGGGACAGCGAACCTACGAGCAGTACTTC,TRBD1,TRBV4-2,TRBJ2-7,many
CASYPRGQGGDTEAFF,TGCGCCAGCTACCCTCGAGGGCAGGGAGGGGACACTGAAGCTTTCTTT,.,TRBV5-1,TRBJ1-1,.
CASSSPLGRINSPLHF,TGTGCCAGCAGTTCCCCCCTGGGCCGGATAAATTCACCCCTCCACTTT,.,TRBV28,TRBJ1-6,.
CASSSGRGKRSYNEQFF,TGTGCCAGCAGTAGTGGGAGGGGGAAACGCTCCTACAATGAGCAGTTCTTC,.,TRBV5-8,TRBJ2-1,once
CASSLAERELQETQYF,TGTGCCAGCAGCTTAGCGGAGCGGGAGTTACAAGAGACCCAGTACTTC,TRBD2,TRBV7-2,TRBJ2-5,.
CASSHPEGRVNSPLHF,TGTGCCAGCAGCCACCCGGAGGGCAGGGTTAATTCACCCCTCCACTTT,.,TRBV6-6,TRBJ1-6,.
CASSQRESRTDTQYF,TGTGCCAGCAGCCAGCGGGAAAGTCGCACAGATACGCAGTATTTT,TRBD2,TRBV9,TRBJ2-3,.
CASSSTGSIGTGELFF,TGTGCCAGCAGTTCGACAGGATCTATAGGGACCGGGGAGCTGTTTTTT,.,TRBV6-5,TRBJ2-2,.